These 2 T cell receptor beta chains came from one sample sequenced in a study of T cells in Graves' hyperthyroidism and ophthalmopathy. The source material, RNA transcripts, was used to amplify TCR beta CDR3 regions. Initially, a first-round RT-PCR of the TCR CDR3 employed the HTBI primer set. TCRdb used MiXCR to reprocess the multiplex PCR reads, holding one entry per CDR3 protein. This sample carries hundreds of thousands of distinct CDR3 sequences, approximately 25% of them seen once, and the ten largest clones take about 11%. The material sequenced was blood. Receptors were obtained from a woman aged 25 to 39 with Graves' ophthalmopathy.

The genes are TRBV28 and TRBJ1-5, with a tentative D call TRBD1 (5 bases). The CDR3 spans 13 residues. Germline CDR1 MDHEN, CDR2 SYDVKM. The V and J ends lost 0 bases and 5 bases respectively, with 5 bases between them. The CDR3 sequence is CASSLWGDQPQHF. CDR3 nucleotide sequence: TGTGCCAGCAGTTTATGGGGGGATCAGCCCCAGCATTTT.

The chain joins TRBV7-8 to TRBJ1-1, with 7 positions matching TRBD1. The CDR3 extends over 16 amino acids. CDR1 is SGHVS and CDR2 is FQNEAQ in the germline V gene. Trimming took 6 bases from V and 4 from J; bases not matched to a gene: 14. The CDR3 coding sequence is TGTGCCAGCAGTACCCTCTCGAGGGGGCGCATCACTGAAGCTTTCTTT. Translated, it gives CASSTLSRGRITEAFF.